Presented here are 6 T cell receptor beta chains from one specimen sequenced in a study of identical twins. TCRdb independently ran MiXCR on the 5' RACE reads; one entry per CDR3 protein. Of around 680,000 distinct CDR3 sequences detected, 8.5% to 9.5% appear once; the ten largest clones hold 0.8% to 1%. The same data also went into a second study, on yellow fever vaccine responses in identical twins.

The sample consisted of PBMCs. The receptors were sampled from a woman aged 18 to 35 in good health.

The chain couples TRBV20-1 to TRBJ2-7; D unresolved. The CDR3 runs 11 residues. The germline V and J ends were trimmed by 6 bases and 3 bases, with 9 bases remaining between them. The germline V gene encodes CDR1 DFQATT and CDR2 SNEGSKA (reference sequence). The DNA of the CDR3 is TGCAGTGCCCGACGGAACTACGAGCAGTACTTC. As protein: CSARRNYEQYF.

This clonotype was recorded many times. The rearrangement links TRBV12-3 or TRBV12-4 to TRBJ1-2; maybe TRBD1 (5 bases). Between the trimmed V and J ends, which lost 5 bases and 8 bases, there was a span of 12 bases. The CDR3 covers 12 residues. The CDR3 DNA is TGTGCCAGCAGTGCCCAGGGATACGGCTACACCTTC. Protein product: CASSAQGYGYTF.

The chain joins TRBV10-3 to TRBJ2-1; weak D call: TRBD2 (6 bases). V lost 7 bases to trimming and J lost 0 bases, with 13 bases between them. The CDR3 has 15 residues. The germline V gene has CDR1 ENHRY and CDR2 SYGVKD. Here the CDR3 reads CAINGGLSSYNEQFF. CDR3 nucleotides: TGTGCCATCAACGGGGGTTTGAGCTCCTACAATGAGCAGTTCTTC.

The chain links TRBV7-2 to TRBJ1-3, with 7 bases identical to TRBD1. V was clipped by 6 bases and J by 2 bases; unmatched bases: 7. CDR3 size: 15 residues. Germline V lookup: CDR1 SGHTA, CDR2 FQGNSA. The chain's CDR3 is CASSSQGRTGNTIYF. The CDR3, as DNA: TGTGCCAGCAGTTCACAGGGGAGAACTGGAAACACCATATATTTT.

This clonotype was seen a few times. The V gene is TRBV6-6, the J gene TRBJ1-2; D is ambiguous. Per the germline V gene, CDR1 is MNHNY and CDR2 is SVGAGI (reference sequence). The CDR3 length is 13 residues. V was trimmed by 6 bases and J by 3 bases, leaving 11 bases between them. The CDR3 DNA follows: TGTGCCAGCAGGAGGGTGGAGGACTATGGCTACACCTTC. It is translated as CASRRVEDYGYTF.

At least ten counts were recorded for this clonotype. J is TRBJ2-3 and V is TRBV20-1, with D possibly being TRBD1 or TRBD2 (5 bases each). Germline-derived CDR1 and CDR2 are DFQATT and SNEGSKA (reference sequence). The CDR3 has 12 residues. V shed 3 bases and J shed 3 bases, with 7 bases lying between them. CDR3 amino acids: CSASWGTDTQYF. CDR3 sequence (DNA): TGCAGTGCTAGTTGGGGGACAGATACGCAGTATTTT.